This T cell receptor (beta chain) was captured by sequencing in a study of cytomegalovirus exposure and HLA in healthy donors. Study-wide findings and caveats: Rare TCR sequences dominated, though some public TCRs recurred in many donors.

Some clones are missing from TCRdb's copy, which holds only in-frame ones; the method was immunoSEQ multiplex PCR. The repertoire has about 75,000 clones, approximately 86% of them found once; the top ten carry less than 3%. As to this clone: Its antigen is as yet unknown.

This receptor was identified in a man in his thirties or forties in good health and CMV-seronegative. Sequencing used PBMCs.

This chain's CDR3 is CASSIPMGRVKLFF. The CDR3 coding sequence is TGTGCCAGTAGTATTCCGATGGGGAGGGTAAAACTGTTTTTT. The chain uses TRBV19 and TRBJ1-4; no reliable D call. Germline lookup yields CDR1 LNHDA and CDR2 SQIVND (reference sequence). The CDR3 totals 14 residues. V gave up 3 bases and J gave up 10 bases, with 15 bases separating them. The full variable domain, rest sourced from reference TRBV19 and TRBJ1-4, is DGGITQSPKYLFRKEGQNVTLSCEQNLNHDAMYWYRQDPGQGLRLIYYSQIVNDFQKGDIAEGYSVSREKKESFPLTVTSAQKNPTAFYLCASSIPMGRVKLFFGSGTQLSVL.